A single sample is the source of the 26 T cell receptor beta chains below, sequenced in a study of blood T cell repertoires in COVID-19. Only in-frame clones appear in the TCRdb table, and some are missing; sequencing was by immunoSEQ multiplex PCR. The sample shows over 200,000 clones, around 88% of them seen only once. Sequenced input: peripheral blood. These receptors all stem from an older man with acute or convalescent COVID-19.

This chain connects TRBV7-2 to TRBJ2-3; D is ambiguous. V was cut by 2 bases and J by 2 bases, with 8 bases left in between. Germline V gene sequence: CDR1 SGHTA, CDR2 FQGNSA. The CDR3 length is 14 residues. CDR3 residues: CASSLHQATDTQYF. As DNA, the CDR3 is TGTGCCAGCAGCTTACACCAGGCCACAGATACGCAGTATTTT.

The chain couples TRBV21-1 to TRBJ1-5. TRBV21-1 is given as a pseudogene. The CDR3 sequence is 16 residues long. The CDR3 DNA is TGTGCCAGCAGCAAAGAAGAGCGCAATAGCAATCAGCCCCAGCATTTT. Its translation: CASSKEERNSNQPQHF.

CDR3 DNA: TGTGCCAGCAGTTTTGCGCAGGGTGTTTCACCCCTCCACTTT. Protein sequence: CASSFAQGVSPLHF. The rearrangement links TRBV27 to TRBJ1-6; a weak D match, TRBD1 (5 bases). The CDR3 runs to 14 residues. Looked up from germline, CDR1 is MNHEY and CDR2 is SMNVEV (reference sequence). V lost 3 bases to trimming and J lost 9 bases, with 12 bases between them.

The chain uses TRBV4-1 and TRBJ2-3; 9 bases fit TRBD1. V was clipped by 3 bases and J by 6 bases; unmatched bases: 10. Germline values: CDR1 MGHRA, CDR2 YSYEKL. The CDR3 is 16 amino acids. DNA of the CDR3: TGCGCCAGCAGCCACCCTGGGACAGGGAGCAGGGATACGCAGTATTTT. Its translation: CASSHPGTGSRDTQYF.

This clone was seen only a few times. This sample also contains other DNA sequences that code for the same CDR3. This chain connects TRBV28 to TRBJ1-2; the D gene is possibly TRBD1 (6 bases). The germline V gene encodes CDR1 MDHEN and CDR2 SYDVKM. The CDR3 runs 13 residues. V was shortened by 2 bases and J by 3 bases, with 7 bases between the two germline ends. The CDR3 reads CASSLRTDYGYTF. The CDR3 DNA reads TGTGCCAGCAGTTTACGGACAGACTATGGCTACACCTTC.

V is TRBV18 and J is TRBJ2-7; D is possibly TRBD2 (5 bases). Germline CDR1 KGHSH, CDR2 LQKENI. The V end was cut by 6 bases, the J end by 7 bases, with 16 bases between. The CDR3 totals 13 residues. The CDR3 loop reads CASSTGLEREQYF. DNA for the CDR3: TGTGCCAGCTCGACCGGACTCGAAAGGGAGCAGTACTTC. Complete variable domain (other parts from reference TRBV18 and TRBJ2-7): NAGVMQNPRHLVRRRGQEARLRCSPMKGHSHVYWYRQLPEEGLKFMVYLQKENIIDESGMPKERFSAEFPKEGPSILRIQQVVRGDSAAYFCASSTGLEREQYFGPGTRLTVT.

This sequence joins TRBV6-1 and TRBJ1-5; tentative D call: TRBD1 (5 bases). Germline lookup yields CDR1 MNHNS and CDR2 SASEGT. This CDR3 comprises 16 residues. V was clipped by 1 base and J by 6 bases, with 16 bases between them. The CDR3 DNA reads as TGTGCCAGCAGTGAAGGGGGGGGAGGGATAGGTCAGCCCCAGCATTTT. Translation gives CASSEGGGGIGQPQHF.

This chain joins TRBV19 and TRBJ1-2, with TRBD1 identical over 9 bases. The CDR3 runs to 11 residues. The ends lost 11 bases at V and 7 bases at J; junction bases unmatched: 5. The germline CDR1 and CDR2 sequences are LNHDA and SQIVND (reference sequence). DNA of the CDR3: TGTGCCGGAGAGACAGGGGGTGGCTACACCTTC. Amino acid sequence: CAGETGGGYTF.

The chain recombines TRBV19 with TRBJ1-3; D not resolved. V was pared by 7 bases and J by 1 base, with 11 bases between. Germline CDR1 is LNHDA and CDR2 is SQIVND (reference sequence). The CDR3 is 14 amino acids. The CDR3: CASISTASGNTIYF. In DNA, the CDR3 is TGTGCCAGTATAAGTACAGCATCTGGAAACACCATATATTTT.

This chain uses TRBV7-9 with TRBJ2-7, with 10 bases that match TRBD2. The CDR3 spans 19 residues. Germline CDR1 and CDR2: SEHNR and FQNEAQ (reference sequence). V dropped 1 base and J dropped 7; count of bases not matched to a gene: 19. As DNA, the CDR3 is TGTGCCAGCAGCTTAGGGACAGTTGGGACTAGCGTCGAGCAGCGGGAGCAGTACTTC. Translation: CASSLGTVGTSVEQREQYF.

The J gene is TRBJ2-1, the V gene TRBV5-1; 10 nucleotides align to TRBD2. Losses at the gene ends were 4 bases for V and 5 bases for J; bases not matched to a gene: 9. The V gene's germline CDR1 is SGHRS and CDR2 YFSETQ. The CDR3 contains 16 residues. The CDR3 sequence is CASSPGVAGGNNEQFF. Written as DNA, the CDR3 is TGCGCCAGCAGCCCTGGAGTAGCGGGGGGAAACAATGAGCAGTTCTTC.

The chain uses TRBV20-1 and TRBJ1-6, with a tentative D call TRBD1 (5 bases). The CDR3 is 15 amino acids. CDR1 and CDR2 from the germline V gene are DFQATT and SNEGSKA (reference sequence). Between the trimmed V and J ends, which lost 3 bases and 5 bases, there was a span of 14 bases. CDR3 region: CSASRGLGNNSPLHF. The DNA for the CDR3 is TGCAGTGCTAGTAGGGGTCTCGGCAATAATTCACCCCTCCACTTT.

With respect to this clone: The sample carries other DNA sequences with the same CDR3. This chain links TRBV3-1 (or the pseudogene TRBV3-2) with TRBJ2-1; D not resolved. Germline V CDR1 and CDR2: LGHDT, YNNKEL (reference sequence). CDR3 length: 14 residues. Trimming shortened V by 3 bases and J by 1 base, and 7 bases separated the two germline ends. The DNA for the CDR3 is TGTGCCAGCAGCCAGGCCGTGTCCTACAATGAGCAGTTCTTC. Translating gives CASSQAVSYNEQFF.

This sequence joins TRBV5-1 and TRBJ1-2, with TRBD1 identical over 7 bases. Germline V gene lookup returns CDR1 SGHRS and CDR2 YFSETQ. Trimming cost V 3 bases and J 6 bases; bases outside gene matches: 14. The CDR3 sequence is 16 residues long. This CDR3 is CASSWGPGGTVDGYTF. The CDR3 nucleotides read TGCGCCAGCAGCTGGGGTCCAGGGGGGACAGTTGATGGCTACACCTTC.

This clone was detected a few times. The rearrangement joins TRBV10-2 to TRBJ1-2; TRBD1 matches at 8 bases. CDR1 and CDR2 from the germline V gene are WSHSY and SAAADI. This CDR3 spans 15 amino acids. J gave up 2 bases and V 6 bases, and 8 bases lay outside the gene matches. The CDR3 DNA is TGCGCCAGCAGCCTAACAGGGGGTGGCAACTATGGCTACACCTTC. Amino acids: CASSLTGGGNYGYTF.

The chain carries TRBV6-5 and TRBJ1-3; D not resolved. The CDR3 is 15 amino acids. V lost 5 bases to trimming and J lost 0 bases, with 11 bases between them. CDR1 and CDR2 (germline): MNHEY, SVGAGI. In nucleotides, the CDR3 is TGTGCCAGCAGTCCCGCTAGTAACTCTGGAAACACCATATATTTT. It specifies CASSPASNSGNTIYF.

The chain recombines TRBV28 with TRBJ2-6, with 7 bases identical to TRBD1. The CDR3 loop spans 17 amino acids. CDR1 MDHEN and CDR2 SYDVKM come from the germline V gene. The V and J ends lost 6 bases and 0 bases, in that order; junction bases with no gene match: 8. The CDR3 here is CASSRTQGSSGANVLTF. CDR3 bases: TGTGCCAGCAGCCGTACACAGGGGAGCTCTGGGGCCAACGTCCTGACTTTC. Complete variable domain (other parts from reference TRBV28 and TRBJ2-6): DVKVTQSSRYLVKRTGEKVFLECVQDMDHENMFWYRQDPGLGLRLIYFSYDVKMKEKGDIPEGYSVSREKKERFSLILESASTNQTSMYLCASSRTQGSSGANVLTFGAGSRLTVL.

J is TRBJ2-4 and V is TRBV6-1; tentatively, D is TRBD1 (6 bases). In germline, CDR1 is MNHNS, CDR2 SASEGT. The CDR3 spans 11 residues. Trimming left V 1 base short and J 13 bases short, with 8 bases between. DNA of the CDR3: TGTGCCAGCAGTGAAGAGGGACAACAGTACTTC. As protein: CASSEEGQQYF.

This clone was seen only a few times. The genes are TRBV19 and TRBJ1-2; D unresolved. Germline assignment: CDR1 LNHDA and CDR2 SQIVND (reference sequence). Trimming removed 3 bases from V and 5 bases from J, with 7 bases in between. CDR3 size: 12 residues. CDR3 DNA: TGTGCCAGTAGTATTTCCTTTTATGGCTACACCTTC. This gives the protein CASSISFYGYTF. Together with reference TRBV19 and TRBJ1-2, the CDR3 gives the full variable domain: DGGITQSPKYLFRKEGQNVTLSCEQNLNHDAMYWYRQDPGQGLRLIYYSQIVNDFQKGDIAEGYSVSREKKESFPLTVTSAQKNPTAFYLCASSISFYGYTFGSGTRLTVV.

This chain joins TRBV11-2 and TRBJ2-7; 9 bases map to TRBD1. Germline values: CDR1 SGHAT, CDR2 FQNNGV. This CDR3 region has 16 residues. The V and J ends lost 5 bases and 4 bases, in that order; junction bases with no gene match: 12. CDR3 loop: CASSPPGQGRGYEQYF. The CDR3, as DNA: TGTGCCAGCAGCCCTCCGGGACAGGGTCGTGGATACGAGCAGTACTTC.

The chain uses TRBV7-9 and TRBJ2-2; 8 bases agree with TRBD1. The CDR3 runs to 15 residues. J lost 6 bases, V lost 5 bases, and 8 bases had no gene match. CDR1 is SEHNR and CDR2 is FQNEAQ in the germline V gene (reference sequence). The CDR3 here is CASSPRRTGPGELFF. The CDR3 DNA sequence: TGTGCCAGCAGCCCCCGTCGGACAGGGCCCGGGGAGCTGTTTTTT.

V usage is TRBV18 and J usage is TRBJ1-1; the D gene is possibly TRBD1 (5 bases). Germline V CDR1 and CDR2: KGHSH, LQKENI. Trimming pared 2 bases from V and 4 bases from J, leaving 14 bases between. The length of the CDR3 is 15 residues. The DNA of the CDR3 is TGTGCCAGCTCACCAGGCGGGGCTCGGGGCACTGAAGCTTTCTTT. The encoded protein is CASSPGGARGTEAFF. The full variable domain, completed using reference TRBV18 and TRBJ1-1, is NAGVMQNPRHLVRRRGQEARLRCSPMKGHSHVYWYRQLPEEGLKFMVYLQKENIIDESGMPKERFSAEFPKEGPSILRIQQVVRGDSAAYFCASSPGGARGTEAFFGQGTRLTVV.

This clone was observed at least ten times. The chain is built from TRBV28 and TRBJ1-3; the D gene is possibly TRBD1 (5 bases). This CDR3 comprises 16 residues. V lost 6 bases and J lost 2, with 17 bases in between. CDR1 and CDR2 from the germline V gene are MDHEN and SYDVKM. This CDR3 is CASRSAGMSPGNTIYF. For the CDR3, the DNA is TGTGCCAGCAGGTCGGCAGGGATGAGCCCTGGAAACACCATATATTTT. Drawing the rest from reference TRBV28 and TRBJ1-3, the complete variable domain is DVKVTQSSRYLVKRTGEKVFLECVQDMDHENMFWYRQDPGLGLRLIYFSYDVKMKEKGDIPEGYSVSREKKERFSLILESASTNQTSMYLCASRSAGMSPGNTIYFGEGSWLTVV.

Many counts were recorded for this clone. The genes are TRBV9 and TRBJ2-1, with D hard to call. This CDR3 has 15 amino acids. The germline V gene encodes CDR1 SGDLS and CDR2 YYNGEE. Trimming took 0 bases from V and 2 from J, leaving 9 bases between them. CDR3 amino acids: CASSVVEAPYNEQFF. In DNA form, the CDR3 reads TGTGCCAGCAGCGTAGTTGAGGCTCCCTACAATGAGCAGTTCTTC. Together with reference TRBV9 and TRBJ2-1, the CDR3 gives the full variable domain: DSGVTQTPKHLITATGQRVTLRCSPRSGDLSVYWYQQSLDQGLQFLIQYYNGEERAKGNILERFSAQQFPDLHSELNLSSLELGDSALYFCASSVVEAPYNEQFFGPGTRLTVL.

The table lists this clone with a count of one. V gene TRBV6-5 combines with J gene TRBJ1-3; no clear D gene. Trimming stripped 4 bases from V and 4 bases from J, with 5 bases between. This CDR3 comprises 12 residues. The germline V gene encodes CDR1 MNHEY and CDR2 SVGAGI. CDR3 protein: CASSSEGNTIYF. Here the CDR3 DNA reads TGTGCCAGCAGTTCGGAGGGAAACACCATATATTTT.

The sample holds a few counts of this clone. At one of its ends the junction is not consistent with the germline gene, which may arise from a read error. The gene calls are TRBV6-1 and TRBJ1-1; 7 bases align to TRBD1. The CDR3 has 16 amino acids. From germline, CDR1 is MNHNS and CDR2 SASEGT. The CDR3 here is CASREGTASLGTEAFF. The CDR3 DNA follows: TGTGCCAGCAGAGAAGGGACAGCTAGCCTAGGCACTGAAGCTTTCTTT.